The next 9 T cell receptor beta chains were all read from a single sample in a study of blood T cell repertoires in COVID-19. TCRdb's table, derived via immunoSEQ multiplex PCR, lists solely in-frame clones and lacks some. Found here are hundreds of thousands of clones, over 75% of them singletons; the top ten hold roughly 7.9%. Sequenced material: peripheral blood. The source of these receptors is a woman of 80 years or more with acute or convalescent COVID-19.

The sample holds a few counts of this clone. The chain links TRBV6-5 to TRBJ1-1, with 7 bases that match TRBD1. CDR3 length: 14 amino acids. Germline V gene sequence: CDR1 MNHEY, CDR2 SVGAGI. Trimming removed 10 bases from V and 4 bases from J; junction bases left unmatched: 12. CDR3 bases: TGTGCCACCTCCCCCATAGGGGGCGGCACTGAAGCTTTCTTT. Protein sequence: CATSPIGGGTEAFF.

This sequence joins TRBV5-1 and TRBJ2-5, with TRBD2 as a possible D gene (5 bases). Germline V gene sequence: CDR1 SGHRS, CDR2 YFSETQ. CDR3 length equals 14 residues. Trimming left V 0 bases short and J 3 bases short, with 9 bases between. The CDR3 reads CASSLAGGKETQYF. CDR3 bases: TGCGCCAGCAGCTTGGCCGGAGGAAAAGAGACCCAGTACTTC. Full variable domain (remainder filled in from reference TRBV5-1 and TRBJ2-5): KAGVTQTPRYLIKTRGQQVTLSCSPISGHRSVSWYQQTPGQGLQFLFEYFSETQRNKGNFPGRFSGRQFSNSRSEMNVSTLELGDSALYLCASSLAGGKETQYFGPGTRLLVL.

This clone was recorded once. This chain connects TRBV11-2 to TRBJ1-6; D is uncertain. Trimming pared 0 bases from V and 7 bases from J, leaving 10 bases between. The CDR3 spans 15 residues. CDR1 is SGHAT and CDR2 is FQNNGV in the germline V gene. CDR3 DNA: TGTGCCAGCAGCTTAGAGGGTACGGGGAATTCACCCCTCCACTTT. This gives the protein CASSLEGTGNSPLHF. Full variable domain (missing parts from reference TRBV11-2 and TRBJ1-6): EAGVAQSPRYKIIEKRQSVAFWCNPISGHATLYWYQQILGQGPKLLIQFQNNGVVDDSQLPKDRFSAERLKGVDSTLKIQPAKLEDSAVYLCASSLEGTGNSPLHFGNGTRLTVT.

This chain uses TRBV3-1 (or the pseudogene TRBV3-2) with TRBJ2-3; the match to TRBD2 covers 8 bases. J was trimmed by 1 base and V by 8 bases; bases with no gene match: 11. Germline assignment: CDR1 LGHDT and CDR2 YNNKEL (reference sequence). This CDR3 contains 16 residues. The CDR3 DNA reads TGTGCCAGCGGCCCGCTGGGGCGGGAGGGCACAGATACGCAGTATTTT. Translating gives CASGPLGREGTDTQYF.

This clone was detected only once. At the DNA level, this CDR3 is encoded by other sequences in the same sample as well. The rearrangement joins TRBV5-1 to TRBJ1-5; possible D gene TRBD1, 6 bases. Per the germline V gene, CDR1 is SGHRS and CDR2 is YFSETQ. V lost 4 bases, J lost 5 bases, and 13 bases lay in between. The CDR3 covers 14 residues. The CDR3: CASSRGGGDQPQHF. The CDR3 DNA sequence: TGCGCCAGCAGCCGGGGAGGGGGAGATCAGCCCCAGCATTTT. Full variable domain (outside the CDR3, taken from reference TRBV5-1 and TRBJ1-5): KAGVTQTPRYLIKTRGQQVTLSCSPISGHRSVSWYQQTPGQGLQFLFEYFSETQRNKGNFPGRFSGRQFSNSRSEMNVSTLELGDSALYLCASSRGGGDQPQHFGDGTRLSIL.

The chain couples TRBV6-5 to TRBJ2-7; possibly TRBD2 for D (5 bases). From germline, CDR1 is MNHEY and CDR2 SVGAGI. V gave up 0 bases and J gave up 5 bases, with 14 bases separating them. The CDR3 totals 15 residues. DNA of the CDR3: TGTGCCAGCAGTTACTCGAGGGAATCTGGCCACGAGCAGTACTTC. Its protein product is CASSYSRESGHEQYF.

This chain uses TRBV5-4 with TRBJ2-5, with D possibly TRBD2 on 5 matching bases. Trimming pared 0 bases from V and 7 bases from J, leaving 13 bases between. This CDR3 comprises 14 residues. Germline loops: CDR1 SGHNT, CDR2 YYREEE (reference sequence). The CDR3 region is CASSLVREEMTQYF. The CDR3 DNA is TGTGCCAGCAGCTTGGTCCGGGAAGAGATGACCCAGTACTTC.

The genes are TRBV19 and TRBJ2-7, with 14 bases aligning to TRBD2. Trimming cost V 6 bases and J 7 bases; bases outside gene matches: 11. The CDR3 consists of 16 residues. Germline CDR1 LNHDA, CDR2 SQIVND (reference sequence). For the CDR3, the DNA is TGTGCCAGTAGGGATCGGACTAGCGGGGGGCCTTTTGAGCAGTACTTC. It specifies CASRDRTSGGPFEQYF.

This chain links TRBV6-2 or TRBV6-3 with TRBJ1-2; TRBD1 matches at 7 bases. The CDR3 is 11 residues long. V was pared by 6 bases and J by 8 bases, with 3 bases of the junction left unmatched. Germline V gene data show CDR1 as MNHEY and CDR2 as SVGEGT. CDR3 coding DNA: TGTGCCAGCAGCCGGGACAGCGGCTACACCTTC. It translates to CASSRDSGYTF.